This section outlines one TCR beta chain sequence together with its context. As yet, its antigen is unknown. Presence of unique molecular identifiers characterized the TCR beta cDNA libraries. Using its own MiXCR run on the PCR reads, TCRdb lists one record per CDR3 protein. This repertoire shows around 200,000 distinct CDR3 sequences, around 30% found once; its top ten account for approximately 3.6%. This record belongs to a study of post-analysis software for immune sequencing data. Whole-study findings and limits: Controls had lower frequencies than patients of about 5 TRBV segments, which included TRBV5-6, TRBV5-1 and TRBV20-1.

This CDR3 region has 15 residues. The ends lost 6 bases at V and 12 bases at J; junction bases unmatched: 13. CDR1 MDHEN and CDR2 SYDVKM come from the germline V gene. The chain combines TRBV28 with TRBJ2-1; the match to TRBD1 covers 11 bases. Sequencing was carried out using blood. The clonotype originates from a girl younger than 18 with multiple sclerosis. The CDR3 sequence: CASSQTGQGAVGQFF. The CDR3 nucleotides read TGTGCCAGCAGCCAGACTGGACAGGGGGCGGTCGGGCAGTTCTTC.